This T cell receptor beta chain derives from a study of blood T cell repertoires in COVID-19. The overall study: Specimens from acute and convalescent COVID-19 originated in the United States, Italy and Spain.

Repertoires were generated with immunoSEQ multiplex PCR, while TCRdb's copy carries only in-frame clones and drops some. The table includes 430,000 or so clones, nearly 90% detected once. Regarding this clone: The same CDR3 arises from other DNA sequences in this sample as well.

V was clipped by 0 bases and J by 4 bases; unmatched bases: 7. Germline values: CDR1 LGHNA, CDR2 YNFKEQ. This CDR3 has 18 residues. The study drew participants aged about 18 to 95 years from some 24 US areas. In assigning cohorts, the study relied on participant-reported clinical history. Exposed participants came across a COVID-19 case within 2 weeks before study entry. Specimen: PBMCs or T cells enriched from blood (not recorded which). V usage is TRBV4-2 and J usage is TRBJ2-1, with TRBD2 matching 12 bases. The receptor comes from a woman aged 18-29 years who had been exposed to COVID-19. The CDR3 spells CASSQDLAGGPSYNEQFF. The CDR3, as DNA: TGTGCCAGCAGCCAAGATCTAGCGGGGGGGCCATCGTACAATGAGCAGTTCTTC.